This T cell receptor (beta chain) was recorded in a study of blood T cell repertoires in COVID-19. Study at large: Both acute and convalescent COVID-19 samples were obtained from the United States, Italy and Spain. In each case, the material was cDNA or gDNA derived from T cells, B-cell-depleted T cells, or PBMCs.

The germline V gene has CDR1 MNHEY and CDR2 SVGAGI. The CDR3 runs 15 residues. Losses at the gene ends were 4 bases for V and 0 bases for J; bases not matched to a gene: 4. In the original analysis: Nucleated cell number was recorded as an estimate derived from reference gene primer amplification. The repertoire was sequenced with immunoSEQ multiplex PCR; TCRdb's copy has only in-frame clones and lacks some. V and J calls plus clone size are reproduced from that table; the DNA served to infer D and trimming. Among about 100,000 clones, 88% were seen once, and the ten largest hold approximately 5.3%. The receptor was derived from a human donor in a cohort sampled during active COVID-19. The V and J genes are TRBV6-5 and TRBJ2-7; 9 bases are shared with TRBD2. Source material: peripheral blood. The CDR3: CASSFRSGSSYEQYF. The CDR3 coding sequence is TGTGCCAGCAGTTTCCGTAGCGGGAGCTCCTACGAGCAGTACTTC.